This T cell receptor beta chain originates from a study of monozygotic twins with inflammatory bowel disease (dated by TCRdb to the late 2010s). Turning to the overall study: A total of around 30 monozygotic twin pairs were included in the full study, comprising nine German pairs (four IBD-concordant, five IBD-discordant) and 19 IBD-discordant Danish pairs. Each individual had, on average, about 151 000 unique TCRalpha sequences and 181 000 unique TCRbeta sequences available for analysis. Within discordant pairs, disease-associated traits were sought mainly by comparing IBD patients with their genetically identical healthy co-twins.

CDR1 MNHNS and CDR2 SASEGT were looked up in the germline V gene. The CDR3 numbers 14 residues from cysteine through phenylalanine. The entry carries no DNA sequence. The study at large found these results: Concordant and discordant twins showed no difference in repertoire similarity, possibly because of limited statistical power. Different T cell subtypes could not be distinguished in the analysis. Measured by the inverse Simpson index, TCRbeta repertoire diversity was lower in IBD patients than in their healthy co-twins. Compared with healthy twins, IBD patients had fewer clonotypes in common with other individuals, a difference most pronounced in patients showing signs of disease activity. Background noise and inter-individual variability may have been introduced into the repertoires by the differing immunosuppressive treatments among patients. The results gave no support for a single strong signal or clonotype linked to IBD.

The library was produced with 5' RACE. Preparation of each TCR library used approximately 4,000 ng of total RNA. For each sample, cDNA synthesis was carried out in eight separate reactions using SMARTScribe reverse transcriptase. During cDNA synthesis, template switching introduced unique molecular identifiers that contained a 6-nucleotide sample barcode. TCRalpha and TCRbeta cDNA was amplified by two nested PCRs of 16 and 9 cycles, with bead purification after each PCR. Before amplification, the cDNA was treated with uracil DNA-glycosylase and purified using the QIAquick PCR purification kit. The second PCR added Illumina TruSeq-compatible adapters along with sample-specific barcodes. TapeStation and Qubit were used to check library quality and concentration, and 4.5 to 5 ng of each library was pooled. The pooled libraries were sequenced with 2 x 100 bp reads and custom sequencing primers on an Illumina HiSeq2500 single-index Rapid Run. As for the authors' bioinformatics: PCR and sequencing errors were corrected by UMI-based consensus assembly using MiGEC version 1.2.6. V(D)J alignment, clonotype assembly and CDR3 extraction were performed with MiXCR version 2.1.1. To normalise gene usage, clonotype sharing and MAIT/NKT TCR abundance, the analysis used the top 1000, 10 000 and 20 000 clonotypes per sample. Diversity was computed as the inverse Simpson index with the vegan R package after downsampling to 27 000 UMIs. Statistical testing used paired Mann-Whitney U tests on the discordant twin pairs and applied Benjamini-Hochberg correction for multiple testing. With the reads reprocessed by TCRdb, a single entry stands for each CDR3 protein sequence and no DNA is reported. V and J calls and clone size were set by TCRdb, not the authors. The sample's own table lists 300,000 to 400,000 distinct CDR3 sequences. The ten largest clones add up to approximately 2% of the sample.

Of note for this clonotype: The specificity of this receptor is unknown.

From each donor, an approximately 2.5 ml peripheral blood sample was collected into PAXgene tubes and stored at -80 degrees C. Total RNA was isolated from whole blood with the PAXgene blood miRNA kit on an automated QIAcube, without T cell sorting. Peripheral blood from monozygotic twin pairs, either concordant or discordant for inflammatory bowel disease, underwent deep TCRalpha and TCRbeta repertoire profiling that used unique molecular barcoding. Smoking habits were recorded for all twin pairs, with individuals classified as current, former or never smokers. The chain joins TRBV6-1 to TRBJ2-2. The source material was blood. The sequence was collected from a human donor with ulcerative colitis or Crohn's disease, or a healthy co-twin of an affected twin (not recorded which). The CDR3 has the sequence CASSSAGIPGELFF.